This T cell receptor beta chain was observed in a study of blood T cell repertoires in COVID-19. Whole-study context: Researchers got acute and convalescent COVID-19 samples from the United States, Italy and Spain. PBMCs, B-cell-depleted T cells, or T cells were the source of the cDNA or gDNA that made up the material.

The CDR3 totals 13 residues. Germline V gene data show CDR1 as SGHKS and CDR2 as YYEKEE (reference sequence). The V gene end was trimmed by 2 bases and the J gene end by 2 bases; junction bases not matched to a gene: 1. This clone has a handful of counts. In the authors' methods: Reference gene primer amplification yielded estimated nucleated cell counts. Produced via immunoSEQ multiplex PCR; TCRdb's table is partial and in-frame only. The V and J calls and clone size were taken over from that table, and D and trimming were inferred from the DNA. Here the sample spans tens of thousands of clones, 80% to 90% being singletons.

This sequence was found in a woman of 80 years or more with active or convalescent COVID-19. The sample comprised peripheral blood. This chain links TRBV5-5 with TRBJ2-7; 7 bases match TRBD1. CDR3 sequence reads: CASSFQGAYEQYF. CDR3 DNA: TGTGCCAGCAGCTTTCAGGGGGCCTACGAGCAGTACTTC.